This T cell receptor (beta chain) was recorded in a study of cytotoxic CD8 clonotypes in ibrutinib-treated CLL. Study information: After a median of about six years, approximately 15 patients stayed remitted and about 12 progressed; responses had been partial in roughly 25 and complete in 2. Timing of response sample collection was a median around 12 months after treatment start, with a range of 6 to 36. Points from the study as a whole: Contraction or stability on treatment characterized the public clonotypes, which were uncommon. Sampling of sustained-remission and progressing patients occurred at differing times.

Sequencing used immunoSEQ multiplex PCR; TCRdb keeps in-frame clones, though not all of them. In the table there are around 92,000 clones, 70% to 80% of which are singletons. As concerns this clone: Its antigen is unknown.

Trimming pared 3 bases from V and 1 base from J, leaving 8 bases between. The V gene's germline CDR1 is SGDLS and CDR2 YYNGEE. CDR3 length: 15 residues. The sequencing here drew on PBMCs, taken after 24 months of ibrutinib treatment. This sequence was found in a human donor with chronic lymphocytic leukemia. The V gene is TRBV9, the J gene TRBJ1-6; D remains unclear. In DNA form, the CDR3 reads TGTGCCAGCAGCGCCGGGGATTCCTATAATTCACCCCTCCACTTT. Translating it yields CASSAGDSYNSPLHF.